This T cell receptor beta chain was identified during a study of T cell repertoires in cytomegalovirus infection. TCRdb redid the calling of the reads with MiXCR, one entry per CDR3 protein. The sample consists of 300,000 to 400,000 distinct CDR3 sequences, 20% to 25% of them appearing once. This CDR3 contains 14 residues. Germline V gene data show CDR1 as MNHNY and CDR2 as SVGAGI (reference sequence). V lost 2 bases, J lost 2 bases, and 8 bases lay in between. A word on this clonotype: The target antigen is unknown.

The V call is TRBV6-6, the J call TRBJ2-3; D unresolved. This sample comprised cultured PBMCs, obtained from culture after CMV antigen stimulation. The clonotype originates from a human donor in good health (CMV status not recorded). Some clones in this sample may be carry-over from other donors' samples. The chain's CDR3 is CASSYPGPTDTQYF. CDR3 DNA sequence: TGTGCCAGCAGTTACCCGGGCCCCACAGATACGCAGTATTTT.